The clone carrying this TCR beta chain occurred many times. Its antigen is still unknown. The sample's time point: newly diagnosed GD, antithyroid drugs for less than 3 months. TCR sequences were obtained from RNA taken from PBMCs. Arm-PCR of CDR3 regions with iRepertoire HTBI primers generated TCR beta libraries. TCRdb used MiXCR to reprocess the multiplex PCR reads, holding one entry per CDR3 protein. The sample has some 250,000 distinct CDR3 sequences, around a sixth seen once; the top ten hold 14%. This sample stems from a study of regulatory T cells in long-lasting Graves disease. Study-level points and caveats: In persistent patients, shared public clonotypes (about 2,800) outnumbered those in new patients (approximately 880).

The CDR3 has 14 residues. The V and J ends lost 3 bases and 5 bases, in that order; junction bases with no gene match: 5. These records were also assigned to another study, of T cells in Graves' hyperthyroidism and ophthalmopathy.

The sample was peripheral blood mononuclear cells (PBMCs), taken at new diagnosis, from a patient treated with antithyroid drugs. The receptor comes from a woman aged 30 to 39 with Graves disease. V gene TRBV12-3 or TRBV12-4 combines with J gene TRBJ2-5; the match to TRBD2 covers 8 bases. CDR3 amino acids: CASSLSTSAETQYF. For the CDR3, the DNA is TGTGCCAGCAGTTTGTCGACTAGCGCGGAGACCCAGTACTTC.